The source of this TCR beta chain is a study of sequential checkpoint blockade in melanoma. Sequencing used immunoSEQ multiplex PCR; TCRdb keeps in-frame clones, though not all of them. The profile shows about 22,000 clones, 65% to 90% of them singletons. In this sample, this clone turned up a few times. Specified treatment: randomized to nivolumab then ipilimumab (arm A) or the reverse (arm B). No patient had prior DNA-damaging chemotherapy. V lost 1 base and J 4 bases, leaving 15 bases between the germline ends. The CDR3 totals 16 residues. Per germline, CDR1 SGDLS and CDR2 YYNGEE. The specimen comprised CD8+ T cells sorted from blood (inferred from file names), sampled from a patient given nivolumab and ipilimumab in sequence. This chain links TRBV9 with TRBJ1-3; D unclear. The receptor's source is a human donor with melanoma. DNA for the CDR3: TGTGCCAGCAGCGTAAGTCCGATCGCAGGAGGAAACACCATATATTTT. Translating it yields CASSVSPIAGGNTIYF.